The present T cell receptor (beta chain) was sequenced within a study of T cell responses to AZD1222 COVID-19 vaccine. Both about-4-week and about-12-week second-dose recipients were combined. The CDR3 totals 15 residues. Germline V lookup: CDR1 SGHRS, CDR2 YFSETQ. With V trimmed by 1 base and J by 3 bases, 3 bases remained unmatched. Assay: immunoSEQ multiplex PCR; the TCRdb copy retains only in-frame clones and omits some. The repertoire has about 130,000 clones, roughly 92% of them found once; the top ten carry 0.9% to 1.4%. Sequencing used peripheral blood, obtained 28 days after the second AZD1222 dose. The gene calls are TRBV5-1 and TRBJ2-2; 7 bases map to TRBD1. This receptor was identified in an adult who received the AZD1222 COVID-19 vaccine. CDR3: CASSLLQGDTGELFF. CDR3 DNA: TGCGCCAGCAGCTTGCTTCAGGGGGACACCGGGGAGCTGTTTTTT.